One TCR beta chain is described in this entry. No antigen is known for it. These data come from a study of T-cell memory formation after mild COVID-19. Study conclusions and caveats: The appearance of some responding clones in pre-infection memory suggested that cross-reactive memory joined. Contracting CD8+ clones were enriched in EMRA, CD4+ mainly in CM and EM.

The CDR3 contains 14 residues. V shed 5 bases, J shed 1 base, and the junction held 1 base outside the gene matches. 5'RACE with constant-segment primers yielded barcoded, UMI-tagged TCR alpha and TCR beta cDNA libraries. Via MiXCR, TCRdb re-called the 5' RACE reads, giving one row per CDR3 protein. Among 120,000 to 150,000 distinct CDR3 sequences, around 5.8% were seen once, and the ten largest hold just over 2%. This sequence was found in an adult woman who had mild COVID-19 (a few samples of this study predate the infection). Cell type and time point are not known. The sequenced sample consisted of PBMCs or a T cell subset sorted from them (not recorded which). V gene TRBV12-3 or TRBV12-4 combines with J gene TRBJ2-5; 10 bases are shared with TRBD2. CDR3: CASSRTSGQETQYF. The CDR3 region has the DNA TGTGCCAGCAGTCGGACTAGCGGCCAAGAGACCCAGTACTTC.